This T cell receptor (beta chain) emerged from a study of shared clonotypes between healthy human individuals. The assay ran at deep level. The protocol was immunoSEQ multiplex PCR, while the TCRdb copy is restricted to in-frame clones and leaves out a portion. The data contain 1.4 million to 1.5 million clones, more than 95% of them singletons. This clone has only one observation. The CDR3 covers 13 residues. Germline V lookup: CDR1 MGHDK, CDR2 SYGVNS. The V and J ends lost 4 bases and 3 bases respectively, with 8 bases between them. The clonotype originates from a man under 40 in good health. The chain is built from TRBV25-1 and TRBJ2-3, with D unresolved. The specimen sequenced was naive CD4+ T cells sorted from blood. The subset: CD45RA+ positively selected. Written as DNA, the CDR3 is TGTGCCAGCAGTGTGGTCGGAACAGATACGCAGTATTTT. Translation: CASSVVGTDTQYF.